Sequencing of this T cell receptor (beta chain) was carried out in a study of T cell repertoires in cytomegalovirus infection (dated by TCRdb to about 2019). About the investigation overall: Alongside well-studied HLA-B-restricted epitopes, the peptide stimulations were aimed at recently identified HLA-C-restricted CMV epitopes, whose presentation resists viral immunomodulation. The HLA type of each donor mattered for the analysis, because public TCR beta signatures pointed to carriage of CMV infection along with the matching HLA type. Here is what the overall study found, with its caveats: The ex vivo response was dominated by HLA-C-restricted CMV-specific TCR beta clonotypes, which also provided the single most frequent clonotype in two of eight donors. In both this cohort and an independent cohort of some 350 donors, the cumulative frequency of public TCR beta family members distinguished carriers of CMV infection plus the relevant HLA type.

The treatment or condition label of this sample denotes: in vitro stimulation with specific CMV peptide epitopes to enrich CMV-specific T cells. This clonotype was observed a few times. Its specific antigen is unknown. There are no base qualities to consult, and no much larger clone falls within one base. TCRdb names Illumina HiSeq 1500 as the instrument used. Using fastp trimming at Q25 and MiXCR clonotype assembly, TCRdb reanalyzed the public sequencing data and kept in-frame beta chains. A single entry per CDR3 protein holds the most common genes and DNA from its merged rows. A total of approximately 600,000 distinct CDR3 sequences appear in this sample, approximately 40% of them only once. In total, the top ten clones hold over 45% of the sample. From the cysteine up to the phenylalanine, the CDR3 has a length of 14 residues. Of all the DNA, just the CDR3 is kept, 42 bases in frame from base 1. Via the germline V gene, CDR1 is SGHTA and CDR2 FQGNSA. V loses 6 bases, J loses 4 bases, and the germline ends lie 15 bases apart.

The sample was cultured PBMCs, taken from culture after CMV antigen stimulation. The chain is encoded by TRBV7-2 joined to TRBJ2-5; D gene: possibly TRBD2, on 6 matching bases. This TCR came from a human donor in good health (CMV status not recorded). Some clones in this sample may be carry-over from other donors' samples. The CDR3 is CASSFRRRGETQYF. At the DNA level, the sequence is TGTGCCAGCAGTTTCCGTCGGCGGGGAGAGACCCAGTACTTC.